One sample yielded the 27 T cell receptor beta chains listed below, sequenced in a study of T-cell reconstitution after alpha-beta-depleted transplantation in children. Unique molecular identifiers featured in how the TCRbeta library was prepared. Via MiXCR, TCRdb re-called the PCR reads, giving one row per CDR3 protein. The sample has 900,000 or so distinct CDR3 sequences; roughly 15% are singletons. This sample comprised PBMCs, mostly from graft donor cells, obtained 360 days after TCRalphabeta/CD19-depleted stem cell transplant. All receptors come from a male patient younger than 18 who had a stem cell transplant for acute lymphoblastic leukemia, so the T cells may come from the graft donor.

J is TRBJ2-3 and V is TRBV5-1; 8 positions match TRBD2. Germline assignment: CDR1 SGHRS and CDR2 YFSETQ. The ends lost 4 bases at V and 6 bases at J; junction bases unmatched: 16. The CDR3 runs 17 residues. Written as DNA, the CDR3 is TGCGCCAGCAGCCCTTGGACTAGCTATCCACCCGACGATACGCAGTATTTT. Translating it yields CASSPWTSYPPDDTQYF.

For the CDR3, the DNA is TGCAGCGTGACAGGCATCATGAACACTGAAGCTTTCTTT. This gives the protein CSVTGIMNTEAFF. The V gene is TRBV29-1, the J gene TRBJ1-1; perhaps TRBD1 as D (6 bases). The V gene lost 6 bases and the J gene lost 0 bases, with 11 bases spanning the gap. The CDR3 totals 13 residues. Germline CDR1 SQVTM, CDR2 ANQGSEA.

This sequence joins TRBV12-3 or TRBV12-4 and TRBJ2-7; D is possibly TRBD2 (5 bases). Trimming removed 1 base at V and 3 bases at J, with 7 bases between. The CDR3 extends over 13 amino acids. CDR3 protein: CASSLDGIYEQYF. In nucleotides, the CDR3 is TGTGCCAGCAGTTTAGACGGGATCTACGAGCAGTACTTC.

The chain is built from TRBV3-1 and TRBJ2-5, with 8 bases matching TRBD1. V gave up 3 bases and J gave up 3 bases; unmatched junction bases: 12. Germline V gene data show CDR1 as LGHDT and CDR2 as YNNKEL (reference sequence). The CDR3 runs to 17 residues. DNA of the CDR3: TGTGCCAGCAGCCACCCTTACTCCTCGGGACAGGAAGAGACCCAGTACTTC. Translating gives CASSHPYSSGQEETQYF.

V and J are TRBV5-1 and TRBJ2-2; 8 positions agree with TRBD2. The junction had 5 bases not matched to a gene; V was cut back by 8 bases and J by 2 bases. The CDR3 has 14 amino acids. Germline loops: CDR1 SGHRS, CDR2 YFSETQ. CDR3 loop: CASSSGSNTGELFF. CDR3 coding DNA: TGCGCCAGTTCTAGCGGGTCAAACACCGGGGAGCTGTTTTTT.

Details on this clonotype: With a much larger clone just one base away, this may be a read error. The chain is built from TRBV27 and TRBJ2-7; TRBD2 is a possible D gene (6 bases). The CDR3 length is 15 residues. CDR1 and CDR2 (germline): MNHEY, SMNVEV (reference sequence). In DNA form, the CDR3 reads TGTGCCGGCAGTTCGAGCGGGTTGGCCTCCTACGAGCAGTACTTC. Its protein is CAGSSSGLASYEQYF.

V usage is TRBV12-3 or TRBV12-4 and J usage is TRBJ1-6; no reliable D call. The V and J ends lost 6 bases and 5 bases respectively, with 11 bases between them. CDR3 size: 14 residues. The CDR3 nucleotides read TGTGCCAGCAGCCTGGCACAGAATAATTCACCCCTCCACTTT. Protein product: CASSLAQNNSPLHF.

This clonotype was found a few times. The chain employs TRBV6-4 and TRBJ2-7; 13 bases fit TRBD2. The J segment lost 4 bases and the V segment lost 8 bases, leaving 17 bases of the junction unmatched. Per germline, CDR1 MRHNA and CDR2 SNTAGT. The CDR3 covers 18 residues. CDR3 in DNA: TGTGCCAGCGGACGTGGCCCAGGGACTAGCGGGAAGGGATACGAGCAGTACTTC. It specifies CASGRGPGTSGKGYEQYF.

V and J are TRBV7-9 and TRBJ2-3; 12 bases are shared with TRBD2. The CDR3 totals 15 residues. Losses at the gene ends were 6 bases for V and 3 bases for J; bases not matched to a gene: 4. Per germline, CDR1 SEHNR and CDR2 FQNEAQ (reference sequence). CDR3 amino acids: CASRRGLAGTDTQYF. In nucleotides, the CDR3 is TGTGCCAGCAGAAGAGGACTAGCGGGGACAGATACGCAGTATTTT.

The chain combines TRBV6-5 with TRBJ2-2; perhaps TRBD2 as D (7 bases). The germline V gene has CDR1 MNHEY and CDR2 SVGAGI. V shed 2 bases and J shed 6 bases, with 13 bases lying between them. The CDR3 sequence is 15 residues long. In DNA form, the CDR3 reads TGTGCCAGCAGTTACGGGGAGGGGGTTCCCGGGGAGCTGTTTTTT. It codes for CASSYGEGVPGELFF.

This chain joins TRBV6-5 and TRBJ2-7; a possible D gene is TRBD2 (6 bases). There are 19 residues in the CDR3. Germline CDR1 reads MNHEY; CDR2 reads SVGAGI. Deletions cut 2 bases from V and 4 bases from J, with 27 bases between. The CDR3 here is CASSYTTPKAGLESYEQYF. The CDR3 coding sequence is TGTGCCAGCAGTTACACGACCCCCAAGGCGGGACTCGAATCTTACGAGCAGTACTTC.

This clonotype was seen a handful of times. The genes are TRBV14 and TRBJ2-7; no firm D call. Trimming stripped 2 bases from V and 6 bases from J, with 17 bases between. The CDR3 length is 15 residues. Germline CDR1 reads SGHDN; CDR2 reads FVKESK. The CDR3: CASSQKKMPGLEQYF. The CDR3 DNA reads TGTGCCAGCAGCCAAAAAAAGATGCCGGGCCTCGAGCAGTACTTC. Drawing the rest from reference TRBV14 and TRBJ2-7, the complete variable domain is EAGVTQFPSHSVIEKGQTVTLRCDPISGHDNLYWYRRVMGKEIKFLLHFVKESKQDESGMPNNRFLAERTGGTYSTLKVQPAELEDSGVYFCASSQKKMPGLEQYFGPGTRLTVT.

This clonotype was detected many times. The rearrangement joins TRBV7-9 to TRBJ2-1; no definite D call. Deletions cut 6 bases from V and 8 bases from J, with 11 bases between. CDR1 and CDR2 (germline): SEHNR, FQNEAQ (reference sequence). The CDR3 covers 12 residues. DNA of the CDR3: TGTGCCAGCAGTCCTCAGTACCATGAGCAGTTCTTC. Translation gives CASSPQYHEQFF. Supplemented by reference TRBV7-9 and TRBJ2-1, the full variable domain reads DTGVSQNPRHKITKRGQNVTFRCDPISEHNRLYWYRQTLGQGPEFLTYFQNEAQLEKSRLLSDRFSAERPKGSFSTLEIQRTEQGDSAMYLCASSPQYHEQFFGPGTRLTVL.

This clonotype appeared a few times. At one end the junction does not follow the germline gene, possibly because of a read error. The chain recombines TRBV5-1 with TRBJ2-2; 13 nucleotides align to TRBD2. There are 18 residues in the CDR3. CDR1 is SGHRS and CDR2 is YFSETQ in the germline V gene. CDR3 in amino acids: CASSLAGGLAGPTRELFF. In DNA form, the CDR3 reads TGCGCCAGCAGCTTGGCGGGGGGACTAGCGGGACCCACCAGGGAGCTGTTTTTT.

This chain uses TRBV2 with TRBJ2-5, with 8 bases that match TRBD2. Germline values: CDR1 SNHLY, CDR2 FYNNEI. The CDR3 has 13 amino acids. Unmatched junction bases numbered 3, after V lost 8 bases and J lost 1 base. The CDR3 DNA reads TGTGCCAGCGTAGCGGGATTCCAAGAGACCCAGTACTTC. It is translated as CASVAGFQETQYF.

This clonotype was seen only a few times. V usage is TRBV12-3 or TRBV12-4 and J usage is TRBJ2-5; TRBD2 matches 9 bases. V lost 7 bases to trimming and J lost 4 bases; unmatched junction nucleotides: 10. The CDR3 is made up of 15 amino acids. The CDR3 spells CASKSLAGSGETQYF. The CDR3 nucleotides are TGTGCCAGCAAGTCTCTAGCGGGAAGTGGAGAGACCCAGTACTTC.

J is TRBJ2-2 and V is TRBV11-2, with TRBD2 as a possible D gene (5 bases). The CDR3 has 14 amino acids. Trimming took off 6 bases at V and 5 bases at J, with 13 bases between the two ends. The V gene's germline CDR1 is SGHAT and CDR2 FQNNGV. The CDR3 is CASRRGPVTGELFF. The CDR3 coding sequence is TGTGCCAGCAGAAGAGGGCCCGTTACCGGGGAGCTGTTTTTT.

This clonotype was counted a single time. The chain has TRBV4-2 and TRBJ2-3, with 7 bases that match TRBD1. V was clipped by 5 bases and J by 0 bases; unmatched bases: 5. CDR3 length equals 15 residues. CDR1 is LGHNA and CDR2 is YNFKEQ in the germline V gene. CDR3: CASSKTGLSTDTQYF. The CDR3 DNA follows: TGTGCCAGCAGCAAGACAGGGCTAAGCACAGATACGCAGTATTTT.

The rearrangement links TRBV25-1 to TRBJ1-1; D remains ambiguous. There are 12 residues in the CDR3. Trimming stripped 3 bases from V and 3 bases from J, with 5 bases between. The germline CDR1 and CDR2 sequences are MGHDK and SYGVNS. The CDR3 protein is CASSESDTEAFF. The CDR3 nucleotides are TGTGCCAGCAGTGAGTCGGACACTGAAGCTTTCTTT.

As for this clonotype: Since the CDR3 does not end with the conserved phenylalanine or tryptophan, this likely comes from a read error. The chain employs TRBV20-1 and TRBJ2-7; TRBD1 is a possible D gene (5 bases). V was clipped by 1 base and J by 6 bases, with 16 bases between them. This CDR3 comprises 14 residues. Germline V CDR1 and CDR2: DFQATT, SNEGSKA (reference sequence). The CDR3 sequence is CSARVQGKASEQYS. The CDR3 DNA follows: TGCAGTGCTAGAGTGCAGGGAAAAGCTAGCGAGCAGTACTCC.

There are a few counts of this clonotype. The chain combines TRBV29-1 with TRBJ2-5; 9 nucleotides match TRBD2. This CDR3 comprises 13 residues. CDR1 SQVTM and CDR2 ANQGSEA come from the germline V gene. V was clipped by 6 bases and J by 4 bases; unmatched bases: 6. The CDR3 sequence: CSVQLAGRETQYF. The DNA of the CDR3 is TGCAGCGTACAACTAGCGGGTAGAGAGACCCAGTACTTC.

The chain recombines TRBV29-1 with TRBJ2-2, with D tentatively TRBD1 (6 bases). Germline V CDR1 and CDR2: SQVTM, ANQGSEA. Trimming pared 4 bases from V and 6 bases from J, leaving 9 bases between. CDR3 length: 12 residues. The CDR3 bases are TGCAGCGTTGGCCCAGGGGCCGGGGAGCTGTTTTTT. Amino acid sequence: CSVGPGAGELFF.

The chain recombines TRBV28 with TRBJ2-2; D gene ambiguous. V lost 5 bases to trimming and J lost 4 bases, with 11 bases between them. The CDR3 contains 14 residues. The V gene's germline CDR1 is MDHEN and CDR2 SYDVKM. The CDR3 reads CASSLEWSTGELFF. In DNA, the CDR3 is TGTGCCAGCAGTCTCGAGTGGAGCACCGGGGAGCTGTTTTTT.

This clonotype was observed a few times. V is TRBV7-9 and J is TRBJ1-3; D perhaps matches TRBD1 (6 bases). Germline V gene sequence: CDR1 SEHNR, CDR2 FQNEAQ (reference sequence). Trimming stripped 5 bases from V and 0 bases from J, with 11 bases between. The CDR3 runs to 15 residues. CDR3 protein: CASSPTGTSGNTIYF. The CDR3 bases are TGTGCCAGCAGCCCGACAGGAACCTCTGGAAACACCATATATTTT.

V usage is TRBV20-1 and J usage is TRBJ2-7; D gene uncertain. Germline CDR1 and CDR2: DFQATT and SNEGSKA (reference sequence). Trimming left V 1 base short and J 6 bases short, with 16 bases between. The CDR3 runs 14 residues. CDR3 sequence (DNA): TGCAGTGCTAGAGTTGCCGGTCTGGATGTCGAGCAGTACTTC. Encoded protein: CSARVAGLDVEQYF.

In its sample, this clonotype was seen many times. The chain employs TRBV29-1 and TRBJ2-5; possible D gene TRBD2, 7 bases. Trimming took 1 base from V and 5 from J, leaving 14 bases between them. This CDR3 comprises 14 residues. The germline gives CDR1 SQVTM, CDR2 ANQGSEA. The CDR3 DNA sequence: TGCAGCGTTGAAGGACCGGGGAGGGGGGAGACCCAGTACTTC. This translates into CSVEGPGRGETQYF.

This clonotype was seen a few times. The chain combines TRBV20-1 with TRBJ2-7; D is unclear. Germline V lookup: CDR1 DFQATT, CDR2 SNEGSKA (reference sequence). V was clipped by 7 bases and J by 2 bases, with 12 bases between them. This CDR3 comprises 12 residues. The CDR3 here is CSVEFLTYEQYF. CDR3 nucleotide sequence: TGCAGTGTCGAGTTCTTGACCTACGAGCAGTACTTC.